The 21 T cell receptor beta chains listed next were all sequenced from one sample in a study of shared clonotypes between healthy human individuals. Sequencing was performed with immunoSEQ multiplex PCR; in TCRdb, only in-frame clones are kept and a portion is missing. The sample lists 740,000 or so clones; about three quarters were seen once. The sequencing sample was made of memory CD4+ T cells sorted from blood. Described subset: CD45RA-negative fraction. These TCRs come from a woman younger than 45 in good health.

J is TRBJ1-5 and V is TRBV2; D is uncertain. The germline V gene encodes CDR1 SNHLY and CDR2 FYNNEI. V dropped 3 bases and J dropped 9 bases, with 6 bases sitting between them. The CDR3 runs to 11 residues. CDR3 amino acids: CASSEQGPQHF. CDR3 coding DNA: TGTGCCAGCAGTGAGCAAGGGCCCCAGCATTTT.

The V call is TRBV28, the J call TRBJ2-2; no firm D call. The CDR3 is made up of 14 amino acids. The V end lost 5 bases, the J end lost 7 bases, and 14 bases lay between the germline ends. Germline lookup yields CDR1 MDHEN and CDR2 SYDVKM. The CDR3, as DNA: TGTGCCAGCAGTCGGGCCTCAGTGGACGGGGAGCTGTTTTTT. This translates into CASSRASVDGELFF.

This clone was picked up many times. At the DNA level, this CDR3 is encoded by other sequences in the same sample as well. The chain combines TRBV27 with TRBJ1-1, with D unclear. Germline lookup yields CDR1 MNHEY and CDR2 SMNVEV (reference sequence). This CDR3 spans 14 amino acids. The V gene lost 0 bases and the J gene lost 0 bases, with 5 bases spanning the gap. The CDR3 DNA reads TGTGCCAGCAGTTTATCCCGGGTGAACACTGAAGCTTTCTTT. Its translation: CASSLSRVNTEAFF.

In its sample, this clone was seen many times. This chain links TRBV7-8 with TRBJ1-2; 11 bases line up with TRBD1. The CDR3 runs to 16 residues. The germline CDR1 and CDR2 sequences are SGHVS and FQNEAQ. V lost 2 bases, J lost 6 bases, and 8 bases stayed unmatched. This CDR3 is CASSLSDRGQGDGYTF. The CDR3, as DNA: TGTGCCAGCAGCTTATCGGACCGGGGACAGGGGGATGGCTACACCTTC.

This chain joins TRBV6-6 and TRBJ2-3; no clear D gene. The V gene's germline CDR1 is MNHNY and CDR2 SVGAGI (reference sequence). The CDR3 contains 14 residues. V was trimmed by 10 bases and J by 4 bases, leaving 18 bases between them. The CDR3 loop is CATKEARFPDTQYF. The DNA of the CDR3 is TGTGCCACCAAAGAGGCTAGATTCCCAGATACGCAGTATTTT.

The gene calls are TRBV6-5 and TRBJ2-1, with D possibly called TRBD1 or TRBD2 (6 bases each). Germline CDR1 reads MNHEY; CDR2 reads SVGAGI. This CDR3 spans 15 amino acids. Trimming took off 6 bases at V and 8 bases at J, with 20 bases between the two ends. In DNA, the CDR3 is TGTGCCAGCAGAAGCCCTGGGGGGCCGGGTGATGAGCAGTTCTTC. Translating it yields CASRSPGGPGDEQFF.

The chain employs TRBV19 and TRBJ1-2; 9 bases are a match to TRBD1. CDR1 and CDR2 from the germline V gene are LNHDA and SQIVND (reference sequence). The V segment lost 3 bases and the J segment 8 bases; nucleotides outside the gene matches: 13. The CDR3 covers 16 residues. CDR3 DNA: TGTGCCAGTAGTATCCAAAAGGGACAGGGCTCCGGAGGCTACACCTTC. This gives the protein CASSIQKGQGSGGYTF. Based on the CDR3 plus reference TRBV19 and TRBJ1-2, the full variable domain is DGGITQSPKYLFRKEGQNVTLSCEQNLNHDAMYWYRQDPGQGLRLIYYSQIVNDFQKGDIAEGYSVSREKKESFPLTVTSAQKNPTAFYLCASSIQKGQGSGGYTFGSGTRLTVV.

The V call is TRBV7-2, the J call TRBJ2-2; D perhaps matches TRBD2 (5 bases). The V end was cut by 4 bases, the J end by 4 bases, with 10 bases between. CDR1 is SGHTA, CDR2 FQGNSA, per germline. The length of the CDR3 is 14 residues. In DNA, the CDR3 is TGTGCCAGCAGCTATGGAGGATTCACCGGGGAGCTGTTTTTT. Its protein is CASSYGGFTGELFF.

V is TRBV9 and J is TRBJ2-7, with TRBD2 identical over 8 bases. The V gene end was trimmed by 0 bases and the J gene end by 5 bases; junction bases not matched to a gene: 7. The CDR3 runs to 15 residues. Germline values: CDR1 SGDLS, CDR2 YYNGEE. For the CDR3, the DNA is TGTGCCAGCAGCGTAGGAGTGCGGGGGGCCCACGAGCAGTACTTC. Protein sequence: CASSVGVRGAHEQYF.

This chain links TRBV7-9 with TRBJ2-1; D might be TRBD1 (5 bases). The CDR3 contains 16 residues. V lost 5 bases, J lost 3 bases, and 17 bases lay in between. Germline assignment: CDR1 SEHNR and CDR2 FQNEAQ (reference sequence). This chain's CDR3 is CASSQPRQPRYNEQFF. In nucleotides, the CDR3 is TGTGCCAGCAGCCAGCCCCGACAGCCTCGCTACAATGAGCAGTTCTTC.

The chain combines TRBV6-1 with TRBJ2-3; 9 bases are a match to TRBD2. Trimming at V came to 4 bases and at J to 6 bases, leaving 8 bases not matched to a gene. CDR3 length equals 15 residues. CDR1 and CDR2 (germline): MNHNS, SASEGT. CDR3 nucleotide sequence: TGTGCCAGCAGTGGGGGGCTAGCGGGATGGGATACGCAGTATTTT. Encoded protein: CASSGGLAGWDTQYF.

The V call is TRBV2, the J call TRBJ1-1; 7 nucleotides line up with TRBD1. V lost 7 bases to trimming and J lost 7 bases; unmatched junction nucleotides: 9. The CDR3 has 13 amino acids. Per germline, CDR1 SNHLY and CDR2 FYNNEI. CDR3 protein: CASTSNRGREAFF. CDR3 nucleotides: TGTGCCAGCACCAGCAACAGGGGTCGTGAAGCTTTCTTT.

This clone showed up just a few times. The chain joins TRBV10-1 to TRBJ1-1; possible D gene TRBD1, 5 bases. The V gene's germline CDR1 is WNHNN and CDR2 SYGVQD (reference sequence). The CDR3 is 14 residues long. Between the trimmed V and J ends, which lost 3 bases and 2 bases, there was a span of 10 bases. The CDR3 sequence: CASSDQGGNTEAFF. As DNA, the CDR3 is TGCGCCAGCAGTGACCAGGGAGGAAACACTGAAGCTTTCTTT.

CDR3: CASSSGLRETQYF. CDR3 DNA sequence: TGTGCCAGCAGTTCAGGGTTGCGAGAGACCCAGTACTTC. The chain carries TRBV6-1 and TRBJ2-5, with a tentative D call TRBD1 (5 bases). CDR3 length equals 13 residues. The germline CDR1 and CDR2 sequences are MNHNS and SASEGT. V lost 5 bases to trimming and J lost 4 bases, with 11 bases between them.

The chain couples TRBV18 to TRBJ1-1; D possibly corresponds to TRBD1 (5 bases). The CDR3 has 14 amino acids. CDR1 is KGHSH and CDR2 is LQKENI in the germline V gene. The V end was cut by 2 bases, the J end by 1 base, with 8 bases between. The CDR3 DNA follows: TGTGCCAGCTCACCATTAGGGACGAACACTGAAGCTTTCTTT. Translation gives CASSPLGTNTEAFF.

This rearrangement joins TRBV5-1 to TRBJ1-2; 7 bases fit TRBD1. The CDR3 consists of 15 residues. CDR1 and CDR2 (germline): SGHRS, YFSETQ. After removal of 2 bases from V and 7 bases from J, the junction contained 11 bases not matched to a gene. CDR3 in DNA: TGCGCCAGCAGCTTCGGAGACAGGGATTCGGGTGGCTACACCTTC. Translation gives CASSFGDRDSGGYTF.

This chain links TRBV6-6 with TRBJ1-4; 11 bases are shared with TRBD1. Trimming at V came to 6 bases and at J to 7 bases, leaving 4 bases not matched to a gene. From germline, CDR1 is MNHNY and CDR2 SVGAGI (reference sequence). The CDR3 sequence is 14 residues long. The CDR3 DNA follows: TGTGCCAGCAGGTGGACAGGGGGCCGTGAAAAACTGTTTTTT. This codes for CASRWTGGREKLFF.

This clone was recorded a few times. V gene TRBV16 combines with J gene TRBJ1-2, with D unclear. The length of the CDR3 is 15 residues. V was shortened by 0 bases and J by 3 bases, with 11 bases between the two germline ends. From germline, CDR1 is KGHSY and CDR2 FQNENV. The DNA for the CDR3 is TGTGCCAGCAGCCAATCTGGAGGGCCGGACTATGGCTACACCTTC. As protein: CASSQSGGPDYGYTF.

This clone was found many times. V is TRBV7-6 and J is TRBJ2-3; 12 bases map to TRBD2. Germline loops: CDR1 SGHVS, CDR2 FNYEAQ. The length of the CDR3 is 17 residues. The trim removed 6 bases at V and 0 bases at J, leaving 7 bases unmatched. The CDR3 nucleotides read TGTGCCAGCAGTCCACTAGCGGGAGGTATTAGCACAGATACGCAGTATTTT. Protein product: CASSPLAGGISTDTQYF. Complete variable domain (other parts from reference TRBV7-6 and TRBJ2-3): GAGVSQSPRYKVTKRGQDVALRCDPISGHVSLYWYRQALGQGPEFLTYFNYEAQQDKSGLPNDRFSAERPEGSISTLTIQRTEQRDSAMYRCASSPLAGGISTDTQYFGPGTRLTVL.

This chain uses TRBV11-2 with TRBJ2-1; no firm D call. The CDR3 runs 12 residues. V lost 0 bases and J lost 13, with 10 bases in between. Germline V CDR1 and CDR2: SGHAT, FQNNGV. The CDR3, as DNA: TGTGCCAGCAGCTTAGATCAGCACCTCCAGTTCTTC. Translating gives CASSLDQHLQFF.

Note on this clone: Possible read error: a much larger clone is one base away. The CDR3 is CASSRQGKNTEAFF. CDR3 bases: TGTGCCAGCAGTCGACAGGGGAAGAACACTGAAGCTTTCTTT. The chain uses TRBV2 and TRBJ1-1; TRBD1 matches 8 bases. The V and J ends lost 5 bases and 1 base, in that order; junction bases with no gene match: 3. CDR3 size: 14 residues. Germline-derived CDR1 and CDR2 are SNHLY and FYNNEI. Together with reference TRBV2 and TRBJ1-1, the CDR3 gives the full variable domain: EPEVTQTPSHQVTQMGQEVILRCVPISNHLYFYWYRQILGQKVEFLVSFYNNEISEKSEIFDDQFSVERPDGSNFTLKIRSTKLEDSAMYFCASSRQGKNTEAFFGQGTRLTVV.